This TCR beta chain was sequenced in a study of PD-L1 blockade in urothelial cancer. Broader study findings: Durable benefit was linked to greater 3-week expansion of tumor-associated blood clones.

Data came from immunoSEQ multiplex PCR; TCRdb stores just in-frame clones and leaves some out. The table has more than 12,000 clones, roughly 90% seen once. Details on this clone: Its antigen is as yet unknown.

V shed 2 bases, J shed 6 bases, and the junction held 7 bases outside the gene matches. The CDR3 length is 14 residues. From germline, CDR1 is SGHDN and CDR2 FVKESK. The sample here was PBMCs, taken around atezolizumab (anti-PD-L1) treatment. The chain employs TRBV14 and TRBJ2-7; TRBD1 aligns across 7 bases. The receptor comes from a man in his sixties or seventies with urothelial cancer. For the CDR3, the DNA is TGTGCCAGCAGCCAAATGGGACAGAAGGGCGAGCAGTACTTC. Translated, it gives CASSQMGQKGEQYF.